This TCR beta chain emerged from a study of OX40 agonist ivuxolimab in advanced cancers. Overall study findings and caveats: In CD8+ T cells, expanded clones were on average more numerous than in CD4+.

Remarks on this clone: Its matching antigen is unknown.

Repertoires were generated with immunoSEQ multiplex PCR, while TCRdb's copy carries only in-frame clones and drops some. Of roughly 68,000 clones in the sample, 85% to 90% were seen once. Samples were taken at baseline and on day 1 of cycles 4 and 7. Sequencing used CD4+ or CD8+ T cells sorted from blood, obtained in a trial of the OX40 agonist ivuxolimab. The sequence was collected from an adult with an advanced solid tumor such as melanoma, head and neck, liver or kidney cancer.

CDR3 amino acids: CASSIFLAGAYNEQFF. The CDR3 DNA reads as TGTGCCAGTAGTATTTTCCTAGCGGGAGCTTACAATGAGCAGTTCTTC. The genes are TRBV19 and TRBJ2-1; 10 bases fit TRBD2. The CDR3 spans 16 residues. The trim removed 3 bases at V and 4 bases at J, leaving 6 bases unmatched. Germline assignment: CDR1 LNHDA and CDR2 SQIVND (reference sequence).